This TCR beta chain was captured in a study of metastatic and nonmetastatic thyroid tumors. On the study more broadly: Repertoire data that came from the blood and tumor or nodule tissue of malignant and benign thyroid patients were compared. Overall study results and limits: Relative to benign nodules, malignant thyroid tumors were reportedly characterized by significantly elevated TCR beta diversity in blood and tumor.

After removal of 0 bases from V and 3 bases from J, the junction contained 3 bases not matched to a gene. The V gene's germline CDR1 is LNHNV and CDR2 YYDKDF (reference sequence). The CDR3 is made up of 17 amino acids. All patients were untreated before thyroid surgery. This clone was picked up many times. Its antigen is unidentified. Original processing notes: Researchers built a distant-metastasis classifier for papillary thyroid cancer that drew on CDR3 differences across clinicopathological groups. TCRdb re-called the PCR reads with MiXCR. The V and J calls, along with clone size, are taken from TCRdb and not from the paper's own processing. Of 40,000 to 45,000 clones listed, 3.2% are singletons.

The clonotype was recovered from a female donor with papillary thyroid cancer or a benign thyroid nodule (not recorded which). Some clones in this sample may be carry-over from other donors' samples. Sequencing was done on a sample of blood. V and J are TRBV15 and TRBJ2-1; 12 positions agree with TRBD2. The CDR3 region has the DNA TGTGCCACCAGCAGAGACTTACTAGCGGGGGGCTACAATGAGCAGTTCTTC. Protein: CATSRDLLAGGYNEQFF.